This T cell receptor beta chain was recorded in a study of blood T cell repertoires in COVID-19. About the research overall: Samples came from the United States, Italy and Spain, spanning acute and convalescent COVID-19. Sample material is recorded as cDNA or gDNA derived from T cells, B-cell-depleted T cells, or PBMCs.

Authors' analysis steps: Amplification with reference gene primers provided the estimates of nucleated cell counts. The data were produced by immunoSEQ multiplex PCR, yet TCRdb's version contains in-frame clones alone and is incomplete. V and J calls and clone size come straight from that table; D and trimming were deduced from the DNA. This repertoire shows a few hundred thousand clones, 87% found once; its top ten account for under 4%. The CDR3 consists of 12 residues. V lost 5 bases and J 8 bases, leaving 12 bases between the germline ends. Germline lookup yields CDR1 SGHAT and CDR2 FQDESV (reference sequence).

The chain joins TRBV11-1 to TRBJ1-2; possible D gene TRBD1, 6 bases. The receptor comes from a man aged 18 to 30 with active or convalescent COVID-19. Sequencing was carried out using peripheral blood. The chain's CDR3 is CASSLTGFGYTF. The CDR3 nucleotides read TGTGCCAGCAGCCTTACAGGGTTCGGCTACACCTTC.